Each of the 14 T cell receptor beta chains below was sequenced from the same sample in a study of shared clonotypes between healthy human individuals. TCRdb keeps only in-frame clones here, not all; method: immunoSEQ multiplex PCR. The repertoire holds about 1 million clones, with approximately 76% as singletons. The sample comprised memory CD4+ T cells sorted from blood. Subset reported: CD45RA-negative fraction. Source of these receptors: a man aged 18 to 35 in good health.

The chain combines TRBV29-1 with TRBJ2-1, with D hard to call. Germline loops: CDR1 SQVTM, CDR2 ANQGSEA. V lost 5 bases, J lost 4 bases, and 18 bases lay in between. The CDR3 is 15 residues long. The CDR3 here is CSVLSGGLLYNEQFF. In DNA, the CDR3 is TGCAGCGTTCTCTCCGGTGGCCTCCTTTACAATGAGCAGTTCTTC.

The chain carries TRBV2 and TRBJ2-5; tentative D call: TRBD1 (5 bases). Germline lookup yields CDR1 SNHLY and CDR2 FYNNEI. The CDR3 runs to 14 residues. V was trimmed by 7 bases and J by 3 bases, leaving 15 bases between them. CDR3 in DNA: TGTGCCAGCACCGGACATAGCCCTAAAGAGACCCAGTACTTC. This codes for CASTGHSPKETQYF.

This chain links TRBV19 with TRBJ2-2; 12 bases match TRBD2. Germline V lookup: CDR1 LNHDA, CDR2 SQIVND (reference sequence). The CDR3 spans 17 residues. V dropped 5 bases and J dropped 2; count of bases not matched to a gene: 6. CDR3 in DNA: TGTGCCAGTAGTCTCTGGACTAGCGGGGTCAACACCGGGGAGCTGTTTTTT. This codes for CASSLWTSGVNTGELFF.

The chain joins TRBV4-1 to TRBJ2-1; TRBD1 agrees at 7 bases. The CDR3 has 16 amino acids. Germline CDR1 MGHRA, CDR2 YSYEKL. The trim removed 0 bases at V and 1 base at J, leaving 3 bases unmatched. The CDR3, as DNA: TGCGCCAGCAGCCAAGATCAGACAGGGTCCTACAATGAGCAGTTCTTC. Its translation: CASSQDQTGSYNEQFF.

The chain carries TRBV25-1 and TRBJ1-2; 8 bases match TRBD1. Germline-derived CDR1 and CDR2 are MGHDK and SYGVNS. This CDR3 spans 13 amino acids. The junction had 6 bases not matched to a gene; V was cut back by 7 bases and J by 5 bases. In DNA, the CDR3 is TGTGCCAGCACTGCAAGGACAGGGTATGGCTACACCTTC. It is translated as CASTARTGYGYTF.

Comments on this clone: Other nucleotide sequences in the sample specify the same CDR3. V and J are TRBV4-3 and TRBJ2-1; either TRBD1 or TRBD2 may supply D (5 bases each). Germline values: CDR1 LGHNA, CDR2 YSLEER. Trimming cost V 0 bases and J 6 bases, with 9 bases left between them. This CDR3 has 14 residues. For the CDR3, the DNA is TGCGCCAGCAGCCAAGATGGGGGAGCCAATGAGCAGTTCTTC. It encodes CASSQDGGANEQFF.

Concerning this clone itself: Within the sample, other DNA sequences also encode this same CDR3. The chain has TRBV10-3 and TRBJ1-2, with D unresolved. The germline V and J ends were trimmed by 0 bases and 4 bases, with 3 bases remaining between them. The germline V gene encodes CDR1 ENHRY and CDR2 SYGVKD. The CDR3 is 12 residues long. In DNA form, the CDR3 reads TGTGCCATCAGTGAGTCGGGCTATGGCTACACCTTC. It translates to CAISESGYGYTF.

The V and J genes are TRBV2 and TRBJ1-2, with 12 bases identical to TRBD1. Germline CDR1 reads SNHLY; CDR2 reads FYNNEI. The CDR3 is 16 residues long. J gave up 7 bases and V 4 bases, and 10 bases lay outside the gene matches. In DNA, the CDR3 is TGTGCCAGCAGTGTCGGGACAGGGGGCGGTGGTTTTGGCTACACCTTC. Encoded protein: CASSVGTGGGGFGYTF. Complete variable domain (other parts from reference TRBV2 and TRBJ1-2): EPEVTQTPSHQVTQMGQEVILRCVPISNHLYFYWYRQILGQKVEFLVSFYNNEISEKSEIFDDQFSVERPDGSNFTLKIRSTKLEDSAMYFCASSVGTGGGGFGYTFGSGTRLTVV.

V gene TRBV7-2 combines with J gene TRBJ2-7, with 7 bases aligning to TRBD2. Trimming cost V 2 bases and J 7 bases; bases outside gene matches: 11. This CDR3 has 15 amino acids. Germline loops: CDR1 SGHTA, CDR2 FQGNSA. CDR3: CASSLRAGSRGEQYF. CDR3 sequence (DNA): TGTGCCAGCAGCTTACGAGCGGGAAGCCGGGGAGAGCAGTACTTC.

The chain carries TRBV28 and TRBJ2-5; D perhaps matches TRBD2 (7 bases). Germline V lookup: CDR1 MDHEN, CDR2 SYDVKM. CDR3 length: 14 amino acids. Trimming removed 5 bases at V and 5 bases at J, with 15 bases between. CDR3 nucleotide sequence: TGTGCCAGCAGTGCCTCCGGGGGGCGCGAGACCCAGTACTTC. Its translation: CASSASGGRETQYF.

The chain is built from TRBV5-1 and TRBJ1-1, with 9 bases identical to TRBD1. The CDR3 extends over 12 amino acids. J lost 6 bases, V lost 8 bases, and 5 bases had no gene match. The germline V gene has CDR1 SGHRS and CDR2 YFSETQ. CDR3 loop: CASRTGEAEAFF. Written as DNA, the CDR3 is TGCGCCAGTAGGACAGGGGAGGCTGAAGCTTTCTTT.

The chain employs TRBV2 and TRBJ2-7, with D perhaps matching TRBD2 (5 bases). V dropped 5 bases and J dropped 6 bases, with 20 bases sitting between them. This CDR3 is built from 15 residues. Germline V gene lookup returns CDR1 SNHLY and CDR2 FYNNEI. The CDR3 reads CASSKGSFRTVEQYF. In DNA form, the CDR3 reads TGTGCCAGCAGTAAAGGGAGTTTTAGGACGGTCGAGCAGTACTTC.

This rearrangement joins TRBV5-1 to TRBJ1-3; D gene unclear. The CDR3 contains 14 residues. Trimming took off 4 bases at V and 4 bases at J, with 12 bases between the two ends. Germline-derived CDR1 and CDR2 are SGHRS and YFSETQ. CDR3 loop: CASSQSGPGNTIYF. CDR3 DNA: TGCGCCAGCAGCCAGTCCGGACCGGGAAACACCATATATTTT. The whole variable domain, remainder taken from reference TRBV5-1 and TRBJ1-3, is KAGVTQTPRYLIKTRGQQVTLSCSPISGHRSVSWYQQTPGQGLQFLFEYFSETQRNKGNFPGRFSGRQFSNSRSEMNVSTLELGDSALYLCASSQSGPGNTIYFGEGSWLTVV.

The chain recombines TRBV5-1 with TRBJ1-1, with 7 bases lining up with TRBD1. Germline CDR1 reads SGHRS; CDR2 reads YFSETQ. The CDR3 runs to 16 residues. The V gene end was trimmed by 4 bases and the J gene end by 1 base; junction bases not matched to a gene: 10. Written as DNA, the CDR3 is TGCGCCAGCAGCCTTAGACAGGGCCAGCGGAACACTGAAGCTTTCTTT. Its translation: CASSLRQGQRNTEAFF.